This TCR beta chain derives from a study of shared clonotypes between healthy human individuals. Study conclusions and caveats: Non-shared clonotypes were found to have lower generation probabilities than the clonotypes that were shared by all four of the sorted-subset donors. Deeper or shallower sequencing was expected to change how clonotypes are shared among donors.

TCRdb's copy holds only in-frame clones and misses some; the assay was immunoSEQ multiplex PCR. The data contain about 680,000 clones, about 90% of them seen just once; the ten biggest clones take up approximately 22%. CD45RO negativity and positive selection for CCR7 defined naive CD8 cells, a population that excluded terminally differentiated effector memory CD45RA+ cells. With respect to this clone: The antigen is not known.

CDR3 length equals 15 residues. Germline V gene lookup returns CDR1 MGHRA and CDR2 YSYEKL. Trimming removed 4 bases from V and 7 bases from J; junction bases left unmatched: 6. The chain has TRBV4-1 and TRBJ1-4; TRBD1 matches 10 bases. The sample taken for sequencing was naive CD8+ T cells sorted from blood. The receptor's source is a man under 40 in good health. The CDR3: CASSLGTGVVEKLFF. The CDR3 coding sequence is TGCGCCAGCAGCCTCGGGACAGGGGTTGTTGAAAAACTGTTTTTT.